This T cell receptor (beta chain) was sequenced for a study of blood T cell repertoires in COVID-19. In the study overall: Sites across the United States, Italy and Spain contributed samples from acute and convalescent COVID-19. In each case, the material was cDNA or gDNA derived from T cells, B-cell-depleted T cells, or PBMCs.

Original analysis: Quantification of nucleated cells was approximated via reference gene primer amplification. This table comes from immunoSEQ multiplex PCR, and its TCRdb copy is limited to in-frame clones, with some not included. The V and J calls and the clone size are those of that table, but D and trimming were determined from the DNA. This sample has around 100,000 clones, with around 88% found just once. The CDR3 sequence is 19 residues long. The sequenced sample consisted of peripheral blood. The V gene is TRBV21-1, the J gene TRBJ2-7; the table's D call of TRBD2 was not tested on the DNA. TRBV21-1 is termed a pseudogene. The clonotype was recovered from a human donor in a cohort sampled during active COVID-19. The CDR3 protein is CASSKLGLAPSSRSYEQYF. The CDR3, as DNA: TGTGCCAGCAGCAAACTTGGACTAGCGCCTTCCTCCCGCTCCTACGAGCAGTACTTC.